The 27 T cell receptor beta chains presented below share a single source sample, sequenced in a study of blood T cell repertoires in COVID-19. Generated by immunoSEQ multiplex PCR, the TCRdb table keeps only in-frame clones and is missing some. The sample carries hundreds of thousands of clones, around 83% recorded once. Sequenced: PBMCs or T cells enriched from blood (not recorded which). All receptors come from a man aged 35 to 55 who had been exposed to COVID-19.

Ten or more counts support this clone. At the DNA level, this CDR3 is encoded by other sequences in the same sample as well. The chain uses TRBV7-2 and TRBJ2-3; D not resolved. V was pared by 3 bases and J by 0 bases, with 7 bases between. Germline values: CDR1 SGHTA, CDR2 FQGNSA. This CDR3 region has 14 residues. CDR3 region: CASSFGGSTDTQYF. The CDR3 nucleotides are TGTGCCAGCAGCTTTGGCGGAAGCACAGATACGCAGTATTTT.

The chain has TRBV11-2 and TRBJ1-6, with 7 bases aligning to TRBD1. V was clipped by 5 bases and J by 10 bases; unmatched bases: 11. Germline CDR1 reads SGHAT; CDR2 reads FQNNGV. The CDR3 is 15 amino acids. The CDR3 sequence: CASSPVNDRVSPLHF. CDR3 DNA: TGTGCCAGCAGCCCCGTAAATGACAGGGTATCACCCCTCCACTTT. Variable domain in full (rest from reference TRBV11-2 and TRBJ1-6): EAGVAQSPRYKIIEKRQSVAFWCNPISGHATLYWYQQILGQGPKLLIQFQNNGVVDDSQLPKDRFSAERLKGVDSTLKIQPAKLEDSAVYLCASSPVNDRVSPLHFGNGTRLTVT.

V usage is TRBV12-3 or TRBV12-4 and J usage is TRBJ2-1; D is possibly TRBD2 (5 bases). The CDR3 length is 13 residues. The germline V and J ends were trimmed by 6 bases and 15 bases, with 21 bases remaining between them. The CDR3 DNA sequence: TGTGCCAGCAGCCCTCCCGGACTGGGAAAGGGGTTCTTC. This encodes CASSPPGLGKGFF.

The chain joins TRBV11-2 to TRBJ2-3; 15 bases are a match to TRBD2. The trim removed 5 bases at V and 4 bases at J, leaving 10 bases unmatched. The germline CDR1 and CDR2 sequences are SGHAT and FQNNGV. The CDR3 is 18 amino acids. This CDR3 reads CASSEAGTSGRWADTQYF. The CDR3, as DNA: TGTGCCAGCAGCGAAGCTGGGACTAGCGGGAGGTGGGCAGATACGCAGTATTTT.

V usage is TRBV9 and J usage is TRBJ1-2; TRBD1 agrees at 7 bases. CDR1 and CDR2 from the germline V gene are SGDLS and YYNGEE. Losses at the gene ends were 6 bases for V and 2 bases for J; bases not matched to a gene: 7. This CDR3 region has 14 residues. CDR3 in DNA: TGTGCCAGCACTCAGGGACAGACGAACTATGGCTACACCTTC. Encoded protein: CASTQGQTNYGYTF.

The chain couples TRBV11-2 to TRBJ2-7; 7 bases align to TRBD2. Unmatched junction bases numbered 9, after V lost 1 base and J lost 3 bases. Germline CDR1 reads SGHAT; CDR2 reads FQNNGV. The length of the CDR3 is 16 residues. CDR3 bases: TGTGCCAGCAGCTTAGCTGTCTCCGGACTAGTCTACGAGCAGTACTTC. The encoded protein is CASSLAVSGLVYEQYF.

The chain combines TRBV28 with TRBJ2-3, with 7 bases matching TRBD1. The CDR3 length is 16 residues. In germline, CDR1 is MDHEN, CDR2 SYDVKM. The ends lost 0 bases at V and 0 bases at J; junction bases unmatched: 3. CDR3 sequence reads: CASSLWTGSSTDTQYF. In DNA form, the CDR3 reads TGTGCCAGCAGTTTATGGACAGGGTCTAGCACAGATACGCAGTATTTT.

The chain uses TRBV19 and TRBJ2-1; 8 nucleotides match TRBD2. Germline loops: CDR1 LNHDA, CDR2 SQIVND (reference sequence). CDR3 size: 15 residues. V dropped 6 bases and J dropped 7; count of bases not matched to a gene: 11. This CDR3 is CASRTGTRDSNEQFF. CDR3 DNA sequence: TGTGCCAGTAGGACCGGGACTAGAGATAGTAATGAGCAGTTCTTC.

This clone was recorded once. The genes are TRBV9 and TRBJ1-4; D unclear. This CDR3 spans 13 amino acids. Between the trimmed V and J ends, which lost 0 bases and 8 bases, there was a span of 8 bases. Looked up from germline, CDR1 is SGDLS and CDR2 is YYNGEE. The CDR3 DNA is TGTGCCAGCAGCGTAGGCCTACAGGAAAAACTGTTTTTT. This codes for CASSVGLQEKLFF.

The chain combines TRBV7-9 with TRBJ1-3; 7 nucleotides agree with TRBD1. The CDR3 is made up of 15 amino acids. V shed 1 base, J shed 5 bases, and the junction held 5 bases outside the gene matches. Germline loops: CDR1 SEHNR, CDR2 FQNEAQ (reference sequence). This CDR3 reads CASSLGPDRRNTIYF. The CDR3 coding sequence is TGTGCCAGCAGCTTAGGGCCGGACAGGCGAAACACCATATATTTT.

This chain connects TRBV19 to TRBJ2-6; no clear D gene. The CDR3 runs to 14 residues. Germline V gene sequence: CDR1 LNHDA, CDR2 SQIVND (reference sequence). Trimming took 5 bases from V and 3 from J, leaving 8 bases between them. The CDR3 sequence is CASSQSGGANVLTF. The CDR3, as DNA: TGTGCCAGTAGTCAATCGGGTGGGGCCAACGTCCTGACTTTC.

Comments on this clone: Relative to the germline gene, one junction end is altered; a read error may explain this. The chain recombines TRBV19 with TRBJ1-5, with D uncertain. The CDR3 sequence is 9 residues long. The germline V gene has CDR1 LNHDA and CDR2 SQIVND (reference sequence). In DNA, the CDR3 is TGTGCCAGTAGTATCCCTCGGGATTTT. Protein product: CASSIPRDF. Full variable domain (rest looked up from reference TRBV19 and TRBJ1-5): DGGITQSPKYLFRKEGQNVTLSCEQNLNHDAMYWYRQDPGQGLRLIYYSQIVNDFQKGDIAEGYSVSREKKESFPLTVTSAQKNPTAFYLCASSIPRDFGDGTRLSIL.

V is TRBV27 and J is TRBJ2-3; D gene unclear. The CDR3 is 15 residues long. Between the trimmed V and J ends, which lost 3 bases and 5 bases, there was a span of 15 bases. Germline V gene data show CDR1 as MNHEY and CDR2 as SMNVEV (reference sequence). The CDR3 spells CASSLGSSLVDTQYF. In DNA form, the CDR3 reads TGTGCCAGCAGTTTGGGCTCCAGTTTGGTAGATACGCAGTATTTT.

The V call is TRBV2, the J call TRBJ2-1; the D gene is possibly TRBD2 (5 bases). V was clipped by 5 bases and J by 8 bases, with 19 bases between them. Germline V gene sequence: CDR1 SNHLY, CDR2 FYNNEI. This CDR3 has 15 residues. The CDR3 loop is CASSKTSDRADEQFF. The CDR3 DNA is TGTGCCAGCAGTAAAACTAGTGATCGTGCAGATGAGCAGTTCTTC. The full variable domain, completed using reference TRBV2 and TRBJ2-1, is EPEVTQTPSHQVTQMGQEVILRCVPISNHLYFYWYRQILGQKVEFLVSFYNNEISEKSEIFDDQFSVERPDGSNFTLKIRSTKLEDSAMYFCASSKTSDRADEQFFGPGTRLTVL.

The chain joins TRBV10-3 to TRBJ2-1, with D tentatively TRBD1 (5 bases). Germline-derived CDR1 and CDR2 are ENHRY and SYGVKD. The CDR3 is 14 residues long. V gave up 0 bases and J gave up 9 bases, with 12 bases separating them. The CDR3 sequence: CAISESQGMGEQFF. CDR3 in DNA: TGTGCCATCAGTGAGTCTCAGGGAATGGGTGAGCAGTTCTTC.

The J gene is TRBJ1-5, the V gene TRBV2; D call uncertain. The CDR3 runs to 13 residues. The V and J ends lost 8 bases and 5 bases respectively, with 13 bases between them. In germline, CDR1 is SNHLY, CDR2 FYNNEI. Here the CDR3 DNA reads TGTGCCAGCGTGCGTGAGAGGGATCAGCCCCAGCATTTT. Amino acid sequence: CASVRERDQPQHF.

This chain connects TRBV12-3 or TRBV12-4 to TRBJ1-1, with D possibly TRBD1 on 5 matching bases. There are 11 residues in the CDR3. The V end lost 3 bases, the J end lost 9 bases, and 8 bases lay between the germline ends. This chain's CDR3 is CASSFREQAFF. CDR3 in DNA: TGTGCCAGCAGTTTCAGGGAACAAGCTTTCTTT.

This clone appeared a few times. V is TRBV7-9 and J is TRBJ1-2; D remains ambiguous. Germline lookup yields CDR1 SEHNR and CDR2 FQNEAQ (reference sequence). This CDR3 is 13 amino acids long. Trimming stripped 4 bases from V and 7 bases from J, with 13 bases between. In DNA form, the CDR3 reads TGTGCCAGCAGCTATGGGGAGCGGAGTGGCTACACCTTC. This translates into CASSYGERSGYTF.

The rearrangement joins TRBV7-9 to TRBJ2-1; TRBD2 matches 10 bases. This CDR3 has 19 amino acids. In germline, CDR1 is SEHNR, CDR2 FQNEAQ (reference sequence). V lost 1 base, J lost 8 bases, and 17 bases stayed unmatched. The CDR3 reads CASSLDPGAGASGRYEQFF. Here the CDR3 DNA reads TGTGCCAGCAGCTTAGATCCGGGGGCAGGGGCTAGCGGGAGATATGAGCAGTTCTTC. Supplemented by reference TRBV7-9 and TRBJ2-1, the full variable domain reads DTGVSQNPRHKITKRGQNVTFRCDPISEHNRLYWYRQTLGQGPEFLTYFQNEAQLEKSRLLSDRFSAERPKGSFSTLEIQRTEQGDSAMYLCASSLDPGAGASGRYEQFFGPGTRLTVL.

This clone was seen only a few times. This chain joins TRBV4-1 and TRBJ2-3; 8 bases are shared with TRBD1. CDR3 length: 15 amino acids. Germline V gives CDR1 MGHRA, CDR2 YSYEKL. J was trimmed by 2 bases and V by 1 base; bases with no gene match: 2. The DNA of the CDR3 is TGCGCCAGCAGCCAAGGACAGGGGATCACAGATACGCAGTATTTT. This codes for CASSQGQGITDTQYF.

The chain has TRBV7-9 and TRBJ1-1, with TRBD1 matching 8 bases. V shed 6 bases and J 1 base; nucleotides not matched to a gene: 7. The length of the CDR3 is 15 residues. Germline-derived CDR1 and CDR2 are SEHNR and FQNEAQ (reference sequence). In DNA form, the CDR3 reads TGTGCCAGCAGTTATGCAGGGGGCAAGAACACTGAAGCTTTCTTT. This gives the protein CASSYAGGKNTEAFF.

The chain links TRBV19 to TRBJ2-1, with 8 bases identical to TRBD2. The CDR3 covers 20 residues. Germline V gene lookup returns CDR1 LNHDA and CDR2 SQIVND (reference sequence). V shed 5 bases, J shed 1 base, and the junction held 19 bases outside the gene matches. CDR3 loop: CASSLPRGSGIIRSYNEQFF. The CDR3 DNA is TGTGCCAGTAGTTTACCTAGGGGTAGCGGGATAATAAGGTCCTACAATGAGCAGTTCTTC.

This rearrangement joins TRBV10-3 to TRBJ2-3, with D unclear. The V gene lost 0 bases and the J gene lost 3 bases, with 4 bases spanning the gap. The CDR3 consists of 13 residues. Germline V lookup: CDR1 ENHRY, CDR2 SYGVKD. The CDR3 DNA reads TGTGCCATCAGTGAGTCCGTAACAGATACGCAGTATTTT. Amino acid sequence: CAISESVTDTQYF.

This clone occurred a few times. This CDR3 reads CASSLVAGGNTGELFF. The DNA of the CDR3 is TGTGCCAGCAGCTTAGTAGCGGGGGGGAACACCGGGGAGCTGTTTTTT. The V gene is TRBV7-8, the J gene TRBJ2-2, with 10 bases that match TRBD2. Per germline, CDR1 SGHVS and CDR2 FQNEAQ. Losses at the gene ends were 1 base for V and 1 base for J; bases not matched to a gene: 0. This CDR3 has 16 amino acids.

CDR3 DNA sequence: TGCAGCGCCTCCAACACCGGGGAGCTGTTTTTT. Translating it yields CSASNTGELFF. The V gene is TRBV29-1, the J gene TRBJ2-2; D is unclear. In germline, CDR1 is SQVTM, CDR2 ANQGSEA. The CDR3 is 11 amino acids. V lost 7 bases and J lost 2, with 5 bases in between.

The chain combines TRBV6-4 with TRBJ1-1; D perhaps matches TRBD1 (6 bases). Trimming pared 6 bases from V and 6 bases from J, leaving 8 bases between. CDR1 and CDR2 (germline): MRHNA, SNTAGT. The length of the CDR3 is 11 residues. The CDR3 spells CASRSGAEAFF. The CDR3 nucleotides are TGTGCCAGCAGATCAGGGGCTGAAGCTTTCTTT.

The chain has TRBV5-1 and TRBJ2-3, with TRBD2 identical over 12 bases. The CDR3 runs 17 residues. Losses at the gene ends were 2 bases for V and 2 bases for J; bases not matched to a gene: 6. The germline V gene has CDR1 SGHRS and CDR2 YFSETQ. CDR3 sequence (DNA): TGCGCCAGCAGCTTCCCCACTAGCGGGAGGCCCACAGATACGCAGTATTTT. Protein sequence: CASSFPTSGRPTDTQYF. Full variable domain (rest looked up from reference TRBV5-1 and TRBJ2-3): KAGVTQTPRYLIKTRGQQVTLSCSPISGHRSVSWYQQTPGQGLQFLFEYFSETQRNKGNFPGRFSGRQFSNSRSEMNVSTLELGDSALYLCASSFPTSGRPTDTQYFGPGTRLTVL.